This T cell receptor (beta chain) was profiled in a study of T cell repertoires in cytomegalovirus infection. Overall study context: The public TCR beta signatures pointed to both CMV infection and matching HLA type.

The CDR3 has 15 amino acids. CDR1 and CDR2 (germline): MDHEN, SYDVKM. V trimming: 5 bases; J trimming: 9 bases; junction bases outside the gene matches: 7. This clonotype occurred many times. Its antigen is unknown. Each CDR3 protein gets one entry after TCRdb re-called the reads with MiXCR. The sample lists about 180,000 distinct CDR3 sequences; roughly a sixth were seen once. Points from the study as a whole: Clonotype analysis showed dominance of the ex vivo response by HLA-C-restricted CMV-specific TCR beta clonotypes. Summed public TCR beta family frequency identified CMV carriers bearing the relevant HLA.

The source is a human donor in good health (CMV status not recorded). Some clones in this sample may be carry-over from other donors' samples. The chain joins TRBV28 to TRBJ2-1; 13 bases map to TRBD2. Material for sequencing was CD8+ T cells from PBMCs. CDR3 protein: CASSPGLAGDIEQFF. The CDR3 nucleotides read TGTGCCAGCAGTCCAGGACTAGCGGGGGATATTGAGCAGTTCTTC.